What follows is one T cell receptor beta chain and its context. At one end the junction does not follow the germline gene, possibly because of a read error. Germline CDR1 and CDR2: SQVTM and ANQGSEA. The CDR3 is 13 amino acids. This record belongs to a study of blood T cell repertoires in COVID-19. Study summary: Some COVID-19 samples were acute and others convalescent; all came from the United States, Italy and Spain. T cells, B-cell-depleted T cells, or PBMCs provided the cDNA or gDNA that served as material.

Original processing methods: Nucleated cell number was recorded as an estimate derived from reference gene primer amplification. Some clones are missing from TCRdb's copy, which holds only in-frame ones; the method was immunoSEQ multiplex PCR. V and J calls and clone size are those listed in that table; D and trimming were worked out from the DNA. This sample has 150,000 to 200,000 clones, with roughly 87% found just once. Sequencing input: peripheral blood. The TCR sequence derives from a man younger than 35 who had recovered from COVID-19. The gene calls are TRBV29-1 and TRBJ1-1, with 10 nucleotides matching TRBD1. DNA for the CDR3: TGCAGCGTTAAAGACAGGGGGCGAACTGAAGCTTTCTTT. Amino acid sequence: CSVKDRGRTEAFF.